This T cell receptor (beta chain) was sequenced in a study of T cell clones after liver transplantation. Germline assignment: CDR1 SGHTA and CDR2 FQGTGA. V lost 1 base, J lost 8 bases, and 12 bases lay in between. The CDR3 has 14 amino acids. Profiling relied on immunoSEQ multiplex PCR, and the TCRdb table lists in-frame clones only, not all of them. The sample shows 50,000 to 60,000 clones, 60% to 75% of them seen only once. Sequencing used CD4+ T cells from blood, obtained at the 22-month timepoint. The chain combines TRBV7-3 with TRBJ2-1; tentatively, D is TRBD1 (5 bases). This receptor was taken from a human patient who received a liver transplant. Some T cells may have come from the graft donor. In nucleotides, the CDR3 is TGTGCCAGCAGCTTAAGTCCACAGGTCTATGAGCAGTTCTTC. The encoded protein is CASSLSPQVYEQFF.